The 23 T cell receptor beta chains below come from one sample, sequenced in a study of T cell responses to AZD1222 COVID-19 vaccine. Clones were read by immunoSEQ multiplex PCR, and TCRdb kept only the in-frame ones, dropping some. The sample includes some 20,000 clones, roughly 84% seen only once; the top ten take 16%. The sample was peripheral blood, taken 28 days after the second AZD1222 dose. Every receptor here comes from an adult who received the AZD1222 COVID-19 vaccine.

V gene TRBV30 combines with J gene TRBJ2-3; TRBD1 aligns across 8 bases. After removal of 2 bases from V and 4 bases from J, the junction contained 8 bases not matched to a gene. Germline CDR1 GTSNPN, CDR2 SVGIG (reference sequence). The CDR3 loop spans 15 amino acids. CDR3 sequence reads: CAWSNADREPDTQYF. The CDR3 nucleotides are TGTGCCTGGAGTAACGCGGACAGGGAGCCAGATACGCAGTATTTT.

This clone was seen once. This chain connects TRBV10-3 to TRBJ2-3; 11 positions agree with TRBD2. The CDR3 spans 17 residues. CDR1 ENHRY and CDR2 SYGVKD come from the germline V gene. Trimming removed 4 bases from V and 0 bases from J; junction bases left unmatched: 6. As DNA, the CDR3 is TGTGCCATCAGTGGGGTGACTAGCGGGGCTAGCACAGATACGCAGTATTTT. Translation gives CAISGVTSGASTDTQYF.

The rearrangement joins TRBV29-1 to TRBJ2-7; 7 positions agree with TRBD1. V dropped 5 bases and J dropped 1; count of bases not matched to a gene: 8. This CDR3 spans 14 amino acids. CDR1 and CDR2 (germline): SQVTM, ANQGSEA. CDR3 sequence reads: CSVTDRDSSYEQYF. In nucleotides, the CDR3 is TGCAGCGTTACCGACCGGGACAGTTCCTACGAGCAGTACTTC.

The rearrangement uses TRBV7-9 and TRBJ2-7, with 7 positions matching TRBD1. This CDR3 is 14 amino acids long. Germline CDR1 and CDR2: SEHNR and FQNEAQ (reference sequence). V lost 3 bases, J lost 3 bases, and 5 bases stayed unmatched. The CDR3 here is CASSFNRGHYEQYF. The CDR3 region has the DNA TGTGCCAGCAGCTTCAACAGGGGACACTACGAGCAGTACTTC.

This sequence joins TRBV6-5 and TRBJ2-1; D is unclear. The CDR3 extends over 13 amino acids. The germline V gene has CDR1 MNHEY and CDR2 SVGAGI. Deletions cut 2 bases from V and 5 bases from J, with 7 bases between. Here the CDR3 DNA reads TGTGCCAGCAGTTACCGTCAGAACAATGAGCAGTTCTTC. Protein product: CASSYRQNNEQFF.

This sequence joins TRBV7-3 and TRBJ2-1; TRBD1 matches at 10 bases. Losses at the gene ends were 5 bases for V and 0 bases for J; bases not matched to a gene: 10. Germline CDR1 SGHTA, CDR2 FQGTGA. This CDR3 has 18 residues. The CDR3: CASSPGQGMRSSYNEQFF. The CDR3, as DNA: TGTGCCAGCAGCCCGGGACAGGGGATGAGGAGCTCCTACAATGAGCAGTTCTTC. Full variable domain (rest looked up from reference TRBV7-3 and TRBJ2-1): GAGVSQTPSNKVTEKGKYVELRCDPISGHTALYWYRQSLGQGPEFLIYFQGTGAADDSGLPNDRFFAVRPEGSVSTLKIQRTERGDSAVYLCASSPGQGMRSSYNEQFFGPGTRLTVL.

The CDR3 region has the DNA TGCAGTGTTGGGAAGCAAGAGACCCAGTACTTC. Translation gives CSVGKQETQYF. This rearrangement joins TRBV20-1 to TRBJ2-5; D unresolved. The CDR3 length is 11 residues. V gave up 7 bases and J gave up 2 bases, with 8 bases separating them. Germline V gene data show CDR1 as DFQATT and CDR2 as SNEGSKA (reference sequence).

V usage is TRBV20-1 and J usage is TRBJ2-5; 11 nucleotides line up with TRBD2. With V trimmed by 3 bases and J by 8 bases, 2 bases remained unmatched. The CDR3 consists of 12 residues. Germline V gene sequence: CDR1 DFQATT, CDR2 SNEGSKA (reference sequence). Here the CDR3 reads CSASTSGGTQYF. The CDR3, as DNA: TGCAGTGCTAGTACTAGCGGGGGAACCCAGTACTTC.

The J gene is TRBJ1-2, the V gene TRBV2, with TRBD1 identical over 7 bases. The CDR3 runs to 15 residues. Per germline, CDR1 SNHLY and CDR2 FYNNEI. V lost 6 bases to trimming and J lost 3 bases; unmatched junction nucleotides: 10. The CDR3: CASSLTGEIDYGYTF. The CDR3 bases are TGTGCCAGCAGCTTAACAGGGGAGATCGACTATGGCTACACCTTC.

The rearrangement joins TRBV2 to TRBJ2-7, with D possibly TRBD2 on 5 matching bases. The CDR3 consists of 15 residues. Germline CDR1 SNHLY, CDR2 FYNNEI. With 2 bases removed from V and 2 bases from J, the gap between germline ends came to 13 bases. The CDR3 bases are TGTGCCAGCAGTGAAAATGGCGGGTCGACCTACGAGCAGTACTTC. Translating gives CASSENGGSTYEQYF.

This sequence joins TRBV2 and TRBJ2-7, with D perhaps matching TRBD1 (6 bases). Germline V gives CDR1 SNHLY, CDR2 FYNNEI. This CDR3 comprises 15 residues. V dropped 5 bases and J dropped 5 bases, with 19 bases sitting between them. The CDR3 loop reads CASSSHSRGNNEQYF. CDR3 nucleotide sequence: TGTGCCAGCAGTTCGCATTCCAGGGGTAACAACGAGCAGTACTTC.

V is TRBV18 and J is TRBJ1-2; D unclear. The V end was cut by 2 bases, the J end by 6 bases, with 16 bases between. In germline, CDR1 is KGHSH, CDR2 LQKENI. The CDR3 contains 15 residues. The CDR3 DNA is TGTGCCAGCTCACCAACTCAAGGCCATTTGAATGGCTACACCTTC. As protein: CASSPTQGHLNGYTF.

V and J are TRBV19 and TRBJ1-5, with D possibly being TRBD1 (6 bases). This CDR3 region has 13 residues. Germline V lookup: CDR1 LNHDA, CDR2 SQIVND (reference sequence). Between the trimmed V and J ends, which lost 5 bases and 3 bases, there was a span of 8 bases. CDR3 bases: TGTGCCAGTAGTCAGGGGTACAATCAGCCCCAGCATTTT. This translates into CASSQGYNQPQHF.

The chain is built from TRBV29-1 and TRBJ2-2, with TRBD1 as a possible D gene (5 bases). In germline, CDR1 is SQVTM, CDR2 ANQGSEA. With 6 bases removed from V and 3 bases from J, the gap between germline ends came to 11 bases. The CDR3 totals 13 residues. CDR3 sequence reads: CSVDNQDTGELFF. For the CDR3, the DNA is TGCAGCGTGGACAATCAGGACACCGGGGAGCTGTTTTTT.

The CDR3 bases are TGTGCCAGTAGTATATCTCGAGAGGTCAATGAGCAGTTCTTC. As protein: CASSISREVNEQFF. The chain uses TRBV19 and TRBJ2-1; D call uncertain. Germline lookup yields CDR1 LNHDA and CDR2 SQIVND (reference sequence). V was trimmed by 2 bases and J by 6 bases, leaving 11 bases between them. This CDR3 comprises 14 residues.

The DNA of the CDR3 is TGTGCCAGCTCACCGGCCGAGGACGGAGGCCGTGGCTACACCTTC. This sequence encodes CASSPAEDGGRGYTF. The rearrangement joins TRBV18 to TRBJ1-2; D not resolved. Trimming took 3 bases from V and 7 from J, leaving 18 bases between them. The CDR3 runs 15 residues. Germline V gives CDR1 KGHSH, CDR2 LQKENI.

This clone has only one observation. This chain links TRBV11-2 with TRBJ2-2; the D gene is possibly TRBD2 (5 bases). V dropped 1 base and J dropped 5 bases, with 11 bases sitting between them. This CDR3 contains 15 residues. CDR1 is SGHAT, CDR2 FQNNGV, per germline. CDR3 sequence reads: CASSLAGVRTGELFF. CDR3 nucleotide sequence: TGTGCCAGCAGCTTAGCCGGGGTTCGGACCGGGGAGCTGTTTTTT. The full variable domain, with the rest looked up from reference TRBV11-2 and TRBJ2-2, is EAGVAQSPRYKIIEKRQSVAFWCNPISGHATLYWYQQILGQGPKLLIQFQNNGVVDDSQLPKDRFSAERLKGVDSTLKIQPAKLEDSAVYLCASSLAGVRTGELFFGEGSRLTVL.

The chain carries TRBV6-6 and TRBJ2-7; D is perhaps TRBD1 (5 bases). Trimming left V 6 bases short and J 0 bases short, with 18 bases between. Germline assignment: CDR1 MNHNY and CDR2 SVGAGI (reference sequence). The CDR3 has 16 amino acids. The CDR3 DNA follows: TGTGCCAGCAGCTTACACCGACAGCAAAGCTCCTACGAGCAGTACTTC. Its protein product is CASSLHRQQSSYEQYF.

The V call is TRBV7-9, the J call TRBJ1-2, with 8 bases lining up with TRBD1. The junction had 5 bases not matched to a gene; V was cut back by 1 base and J by 4 bases. Per the germline V gene, CDR1 is SEHNR and CDR2 is FQNEAQ (reference sequence). The CDR3 spans 15 residues. Written as DNA, the CDR3 is TGTGCCAGCAGCTTAGGGACAGGGTGGACCTATGGCTACACCTTC. It specifies CASSLGTGWTYGYTF.

This clone was detected once. CDR3 loop: CASSEADADTQYF. Here the CDR3 DNA reads TGTGCCAGTAGTGAAGCGGATGCAGATACGCAGTATTTT. This chain links TRBV19 with TRBJ2-3; TRBD2 might be the D (5 bases). The CDR3 is 13 amino acids. Germline V CDR1 and CDR2: LNHDA, SQIVND (reference sequence). V shed 5 bases and J shed 4 bases, with 10 bases lying between them. The full variable domain, with the rest looked up from reference TRBV19 and TRBJ2-3, is DGGITQSPKYLFRKEGQNVTLSCEQNLNHDAMYWYRQDPGQGLRLIYYSQIVNDFQKGDIAEGYSVSREKKESFPLTVTSAQKNPTAFYLCASSEADADTQYFGPGTRLTVL.

The CDR3 sequence is CASELPGVSYEQYF. The CDR3 nucleotides read TGTGCCAGCGAACTTCCCGGGGTCTCCTACGAGCAGTACTTC. The chain links TRBV6-5 to TRBJ2-7, with D maybe TRBD2 (5 bases). The CDR3 totals 14 residues. V was shortened by 8 bases and J by 0 bases, with 14 bases between the two germline ends. From germline, CDR1 is MNHEY and CDR2 SVGAGI.

The chain uses TRBV5-1 and TRBJ2-3; 7 bases map to TRBD2. The V gene end was trimmed by 3 bases and the J gene end by 0 bases; junction bases not matched to a gene: 7. Germline V gene data show CDR1 as SGHRS and CDR2 as YFSETQ. There are 16 residues in the CDR3. As DNA, the CDR3 is TGCGCCAGCAGCTCCCCCTCTAGCGGTAGCACAGATACGCAGTATTTT. Its translation is CASSSPSSGSTDTQYF.

This chain connects TRBV11-2 to TRBJ2-5; D not resolved. The germline V gene encodes CDR1 SGHAT and CDR2 FQNNGV. The CDR3 length is 14 residues. V was shortened by 0 bases and J by 4 bases, with 9 bases between the two germline ends. In nucleotides, the CDR3 is TGTGCCAGCAGCTTAGATCGAGTGGGAGAGACCCAGTACTTC. Residues: CASSLDRVGETQYF.